This TCR beta chain was identified during a study of shared clonotypes between healthy human individuals. Data came from immunoSEQ multiplex PCR; TCRdb stores just in-frame clones and leaves some out. The sample yields approximately 590,000 clones, 95% seen once. Terminally differentiated effector memory CD45RA+ cells were left out of the naive CD8 fraction, which was CD45RO-negative and positively selected for CCR7. Every contributor of samples was a Caucasian grown-up residing in Nashville, Tennessee. The V gene lost 4 bases and the J gene lost 5 bases, with 14 bases spanning the gap. This CDR3 region has 14 residues. In germline, CDR1 is SEHNR, CDR2 FQNEAQ (reference sequence).

Material for sequencing was naive CD8+ T cells sorted from blood. The genes are TRBV7-9 and TRBJ2-5, with unresolved D. The clonotype originates from a woman aged 25 to 45 in good health. The CDR3 DNA reads as TGTGCCAGCAGCTCCGCGTCGGGTCACGAGACCCAGTACTTC. The encoded protein is CASSSASGHETQYF.